The sequence of this T cell receptor (beta chain) was determined in a study of T cells in localized non-small cell lung cancer. In this sample, this clone turned up once. Sequencing was performed with immunoSEQ multiplex PCR; in TCRdb, only in-frame clones are kept and a portion is missing. This table holds about 48,000 clones, 77% found once. V dropped 2 bases and J dropped 5 bases, with 12 bases sitting between them. The germline CDR1 and CDR2 sequences are MRHNA and SNTAGT. The CDR3 runs 14 residues. This receptor was obtained from a man between 40 and 70 years old with stage I squamous cell lung carcinoma. Sequenced here: peripheral blood, sampled before any cancer treatment. The V call is TRBV6-4, the J call TRBJ1-1; D possibly corresponds to TRBD1 (6 bases). The CDR3 protein is CASSDQQGGTEAFF. The DNA for the CDR3 is TGTGCCAGCAGTGACCAACAGGGAGGTACTGAAGCTTTCTTT.